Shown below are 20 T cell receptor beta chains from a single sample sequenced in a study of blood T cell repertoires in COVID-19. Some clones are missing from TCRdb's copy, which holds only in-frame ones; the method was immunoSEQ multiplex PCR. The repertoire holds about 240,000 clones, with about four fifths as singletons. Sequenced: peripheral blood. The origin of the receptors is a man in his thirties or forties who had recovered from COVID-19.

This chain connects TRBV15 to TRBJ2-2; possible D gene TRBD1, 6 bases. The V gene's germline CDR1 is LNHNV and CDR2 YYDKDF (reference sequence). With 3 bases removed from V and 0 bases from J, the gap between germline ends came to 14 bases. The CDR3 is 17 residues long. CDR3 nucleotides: TGTGCCACCAGCAGTACCCGAGGGACACCGAACACCGGGGAGCTGTTTTTT. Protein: CATSSTRGTPNTGELFF. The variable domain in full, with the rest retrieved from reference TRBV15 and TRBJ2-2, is DAMVIQNPRYQVTQFGKPVTLSCSQTLNHNVMYWYQQKSSQAPKLLFHYYDKDFNNEADTPDNFQSRRPNTSFCFLDIRSPGLGDTAMYLCATSSTRGTPNTGELFFGEGSRLTVL.

CDR3 DNA sequence: TGTGCCAGCAGCGTGACAGGGGCAACGACCCAGTACTTC. Encoded protein: CASSVTGATTQYF. This chain links TRBV5-8 with TRBJ2-5; 8 nucleotides line up with TRBD1. V shed 4 bases, J shed 7 bases, and the junction held 6 bases outside the gene matches. CDR1 is SGHTS, CDR2 YDEGEE, per germline. The CDR3 runs 13 residues.

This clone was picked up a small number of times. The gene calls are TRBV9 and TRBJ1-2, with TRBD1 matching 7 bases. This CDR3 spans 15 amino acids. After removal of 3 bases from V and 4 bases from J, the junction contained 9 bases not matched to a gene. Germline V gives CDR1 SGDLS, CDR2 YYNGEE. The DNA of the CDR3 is TGTGCCAGCAGCGAGGGCCCGGGACAGACCTATGGCTACACCTTC. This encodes CASSEGPGQTYGYTF.

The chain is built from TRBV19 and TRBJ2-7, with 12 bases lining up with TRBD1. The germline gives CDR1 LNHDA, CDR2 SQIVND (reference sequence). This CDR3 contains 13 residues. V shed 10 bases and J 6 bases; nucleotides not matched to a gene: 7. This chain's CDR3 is CATSGQGAGEQYV. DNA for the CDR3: TGTGCCACCTCGGGACAGGGGGCTGGCGAGCAGTACGTC.

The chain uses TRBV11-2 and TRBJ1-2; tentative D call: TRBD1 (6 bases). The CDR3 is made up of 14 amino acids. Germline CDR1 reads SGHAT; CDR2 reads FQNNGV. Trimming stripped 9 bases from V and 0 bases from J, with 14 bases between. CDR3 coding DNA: TGTGCCAGTCAAACGGACAGATCTAACTATGGCTACACCTTC. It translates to CASQTDRSNYGYTF. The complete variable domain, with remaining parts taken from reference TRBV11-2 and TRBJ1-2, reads EAGVAQSPRYKIIEKRQSVAFWCNPISGHATLYWYQQILGQGPKLLIQFQNNGVVDDSQLPKDRFSAERLKGVDSTLKIQPAKLEDSAVYLCASQTDRSNYGYTFGSGTRLTVV.

The CDR3 sequence: CASRARDRGCSGQPQHF. The CDR3 DNA is TGTGCCAGCAGGGCAAGGGACAGGGGGTGTTCGGGCCAGCCCCAGCATTTT. The rearrangement uses TRBV21-1 and TRBJ1-5; the D call of TRBD1 is as the table states it, not checked on the DNA. TRBV21-1 is classified as a pseudogene. The CDR3 totals 17 residues.

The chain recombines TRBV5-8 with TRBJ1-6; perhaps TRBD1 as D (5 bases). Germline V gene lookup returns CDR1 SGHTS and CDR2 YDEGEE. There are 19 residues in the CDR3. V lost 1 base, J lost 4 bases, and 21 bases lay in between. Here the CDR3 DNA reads TGTGCCAGCAGCTTGTACGCCAGGGAAGGTGCCCGTTATAATTCACCCCTCCACTTT. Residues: CASSLYAREGARYNSPLHF.

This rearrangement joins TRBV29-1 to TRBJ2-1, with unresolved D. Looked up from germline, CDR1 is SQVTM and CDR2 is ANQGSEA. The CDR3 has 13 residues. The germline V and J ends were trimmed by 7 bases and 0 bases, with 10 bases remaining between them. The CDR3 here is CSGEQSSYNEQFF. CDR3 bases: TGCAGCGGAGAACAGAGCTCCTACAATGAGCAGTTCTTC.

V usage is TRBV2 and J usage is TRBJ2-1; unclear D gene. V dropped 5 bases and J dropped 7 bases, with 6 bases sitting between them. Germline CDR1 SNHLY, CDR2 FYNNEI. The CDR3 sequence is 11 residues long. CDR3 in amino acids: CASSYLNEQFF. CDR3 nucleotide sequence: TGTGCCAGCAGTTACCTAAATGAGCAGTTCTTC.

The CDR3 DNA follows: TGTGCCAGCAGCGGGACAGGGTTTGATACGCAGTATTTT. This sequence encodes CASSGTGFDTQYF. V is TRBV12-3 or TRBV12-4 and J is TRBJ2-3; 9 nucleotides match TRBD1. Losses at the gene ends were 6 bases for V and 6 bases for J; bases not matched to a gene: 4. CDR3 length: 13 amino acids.

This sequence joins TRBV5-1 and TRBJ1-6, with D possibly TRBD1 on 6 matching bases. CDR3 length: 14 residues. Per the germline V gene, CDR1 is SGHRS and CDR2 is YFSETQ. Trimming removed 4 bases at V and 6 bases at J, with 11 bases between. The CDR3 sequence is CASSAGTSNSPLHF. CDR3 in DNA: TGCGCCAGCAGCGCCGGGACAAGTAATTCACCCCTCCACTTT. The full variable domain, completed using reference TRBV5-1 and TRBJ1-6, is KAGVTQTPRYLIKTRGQQVTLSCSPISGHRSVSWYQQTPGQGLQFLFEYFSETQRNKGNFPGRFSGRQFSNSRSEMNVSTLELGDSALYLCASSAGTSNSPLHFGNGTRLTVT.

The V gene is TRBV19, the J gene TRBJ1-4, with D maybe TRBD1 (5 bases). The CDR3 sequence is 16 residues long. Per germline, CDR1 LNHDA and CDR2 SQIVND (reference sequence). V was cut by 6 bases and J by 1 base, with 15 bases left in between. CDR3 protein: CASSPGHGETNEKLFF. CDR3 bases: TGTGCCAGTAGCCCTGGACACGGCGAAACTAATGAAAAACTGTTTTTT. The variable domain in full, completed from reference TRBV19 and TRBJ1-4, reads DGGITQSPKYLFRKEGQNVTLSCEQNLNHDAMYWYRQDPGQGLRLIYYSQIVNDFQKGDIAEGYSVSREKKESFPLTVTSAQKNPTAFYLCASSPGHGETNEKLFFGSGTQLSVL.

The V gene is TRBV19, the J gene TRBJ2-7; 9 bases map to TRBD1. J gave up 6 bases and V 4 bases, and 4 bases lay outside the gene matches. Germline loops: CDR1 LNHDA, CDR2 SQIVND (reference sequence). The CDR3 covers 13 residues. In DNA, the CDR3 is TGTGCCAGTAGTACCGGGACAGGGTCCGAGCAGTACGTC. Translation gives CASSTGTGSEQYV.

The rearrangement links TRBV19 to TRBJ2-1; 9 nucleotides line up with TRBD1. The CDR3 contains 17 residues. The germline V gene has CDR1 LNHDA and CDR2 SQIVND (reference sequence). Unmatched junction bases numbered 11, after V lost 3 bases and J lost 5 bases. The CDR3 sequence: CASSIPHWDRANNEQFF. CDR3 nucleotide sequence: TGTGCCAGTAGTATCCCCCATTGGGACAGGGCCAACAATGAGCAGTTCTTC.

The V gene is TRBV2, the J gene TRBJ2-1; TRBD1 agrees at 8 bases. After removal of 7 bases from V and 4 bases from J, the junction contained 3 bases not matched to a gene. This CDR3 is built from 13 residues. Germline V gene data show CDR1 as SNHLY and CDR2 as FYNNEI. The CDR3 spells CASKRTGYNEQFF. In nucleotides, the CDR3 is TGTGCCAGCAAGAGGACAGGGTACAATGAGCAGTTCTTC.

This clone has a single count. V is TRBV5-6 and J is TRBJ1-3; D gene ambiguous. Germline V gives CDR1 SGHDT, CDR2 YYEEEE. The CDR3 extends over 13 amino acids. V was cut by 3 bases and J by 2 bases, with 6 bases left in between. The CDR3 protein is CASSSDTGNTIYF. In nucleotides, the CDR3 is TGTGCCAGCAGCTCCGACACTGGAAACACCATATATTTT.

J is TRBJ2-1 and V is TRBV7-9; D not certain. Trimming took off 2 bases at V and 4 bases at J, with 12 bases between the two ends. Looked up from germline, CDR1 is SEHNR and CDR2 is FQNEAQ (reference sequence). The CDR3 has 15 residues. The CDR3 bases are TGTGCCAGCAGCTTATTGGAGACCGCGTACAATGAGCAGTTCTTC. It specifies CASSLLETAYNEQFF.

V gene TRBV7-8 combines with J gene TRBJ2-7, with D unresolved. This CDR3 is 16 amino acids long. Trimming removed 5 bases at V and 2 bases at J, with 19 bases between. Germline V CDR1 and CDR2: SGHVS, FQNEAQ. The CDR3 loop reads CASSPYRSADTYEQYF. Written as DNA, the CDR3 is TGTGCCAGCAGCCCGTACCGGAGCGCGGATACCTACGAGCAGTACTTC.

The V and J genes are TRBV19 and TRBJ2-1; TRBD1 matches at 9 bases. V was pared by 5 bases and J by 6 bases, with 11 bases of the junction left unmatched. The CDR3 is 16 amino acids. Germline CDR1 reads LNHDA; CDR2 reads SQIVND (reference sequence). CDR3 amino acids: CASSLLPGQGGNEQFF. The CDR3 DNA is TGTGCCAGTAGTTTACTCCCGGGACAGGGCGGCAATGAGCAGTTCTTC.

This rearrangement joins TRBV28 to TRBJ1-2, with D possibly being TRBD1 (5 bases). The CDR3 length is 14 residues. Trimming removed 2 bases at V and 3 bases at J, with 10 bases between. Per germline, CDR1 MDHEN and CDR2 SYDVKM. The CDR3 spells CASSLGGGYYGYTF. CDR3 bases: TGTGCCAGCAGTTTAGGGGGAGGCTACTATGGCTACACCTTC.